The 25 T cell receptor beta chains below were found in one sample sequenced in a study of Graves' ophthalmopathy and Graves' hyperthyroidism. Amplification targeted the TCR beta CDR3 regions, with RNA transcripts as the source material. HTBI-primed first-round RT-PCR preceded second-round multiplex PCR. Using its own MiXCR run on the multiplex PCR reads, TCRdb lists one record per CDR3 protein. The data hold 650,000 to 900,000 distinct CDR3 sequences, with roughly two fifths observed a single time. Sequenced input: peripheral blood. Receptor source: an adult man with Graves' ophthalmopathy.

The V gene is TRBV11-1, the J gene TRBJ2-7; weak D call: TRBD2 (6 bases). The CDR3 is made up of 17 amino acids. Germline CDR1 SGHAT, CDR2 FQDESV (reference sequence). Trimming stripped 4 bases from V and 6 bases from J, with 25 bases between. DNA for the CDR3: TGTGCCAGCAGCTCAGGAGGGGCGGGCCCCTGGGGTGGCGAGCAGTACTTC. Protein product: CASSSGGAGPWGGEQYF.

This rearrangement joins TRBV2 to TRBJ1-1; a weak D match, TRBD1 (6 bases). The CDR3 length is 14 residues. In germline, CDR1 is SNHLY, CDR2 FYNNEI. Trimming removed 10 bases at V and 2 bases at J, with 17 bases between. CDR3: CATRVGTLNTEAFF. The CDR3 coding sequence is TGTGCCACCAGAGTAGGGACACTTAACACTGAAGCTTTCTTT.

The genes are TRBV15 and TRBJ2-7, with TRBD2 matching over 7 bases. With V trimmed by 1 base and J by 2 bases, 11 bases remained unmatched. The CDR3 is 17 amino acids. Per germline, CDR1 LNHNV and CDR2 YYDKDF (reference sequence). In nucleotides, the CDR3 is TGTGCCACCAGCAGAGTAGTTGATGGGGGGGGGACCTACGAGCAGTACTTC. This gives the protein CATSRVVDGGGTYEQYF.

The chain couples TRBV10-3 to TRBJ2-1; D is perhaps TRBD1 (6 bases). Looked up from germline, CDR1 is ENHRY and CDR2 is SYGVKD. The CDR3 extends over 15 amino acids. V lost 10 bases and J 0 bases, leaving 16 bases between the germline ends. CDR3 amino acids: CASSLRGSSYNEQFF. The CDR3 DNA follows: TGTGCCAGCAGCTTGAGGGGGAGCTCCTACAATGAGCAGTTCTTC.

This clonotype was counted only a few times. V is TRBV10-2 and J is TRBJ2-2, with D tentatively TRBD1 or TRBD2 (6 bases each). The ends were cut back, 9 bases at V and 6 bases at J, with 17 bases in the middle. This CDR3 comprises 14 residues. Germline V CDR1 and CDR2: WSHSY, SAAADI. CDR3 loop: CASRPGERAGELFF. In DNA, the CDR3 is TGCGCCAGTCGCCCAGGGGAGCGGGCCGGGGAGCTGTTTTTT.

This clonotype was counted ten times or more. The chain combines TRBV15 with TRBJ1-4; D unclear. Germline V gives CDR1 LNHNV, CDR2 YYDKDF (reference sequence). Trimming cost V 3 bases and J 2 bases, with 10 bases left between them. The CDR3 covers 15 residues. CDR3 region: CATSRRGGTNEKLFF. DNA of the CDR3: TGTGCCACCAGCAGGCGAGGCGGCACTAATGAAAAACTGTTTTTT. Complete variable domain (other parts from reference TRBV15 and TRBJ1-4): DAMVIQNPRYQVTQFGKPVTLSCSQTLNHNVMYWYQQKSSQAPKLLFHYYDKDFNNEADTPDNFQSRRPNTSFCFLDIRSPGLGDTAMYLCATSRRGGTNEKLFFGSGTQLSVL.

This clonotype was seen many times. The chain is built from TRBV29-1 and TRBJ2-7; TRBD1 matches 8 bases. The CDR3 consists of 12 residues. Looked up from germline, CDR1 is SQVTM and CDR2 is ANQGSEA. The trim removed 6 bases at V and 3 bases at J, leaving 4 bases unmatched. The CDR3 coding sequence is TGCAGCGTACAGGGGGTCCACTACGAGCAGTACTTC. Translation: CSVQGVHYEQYF.

This sequence joins TRBV20-1 and TRBJ1-5, with 9 bases aligning to TRBD1. CDR1 is DFQATT, CDR2 SNEGSKA, per germline (reference sequence). Trimming at V came to 3 bases and at J to 6 bases, leaving 6 bases not matched to a gene. This CDR3 has 14 residues. In DNA form, the CDR3 reads TGCAGTGCTAGTGGGGACAGGGTCTTTCAGCCCCAGCATTTT. It codes for CSASGDRVFQPQHF.

This clonotype showed up just a few times. The chain has TRBV14 and TRBJ1-5, with D perhaps TRBD1 (6 bases). Germline lookup yields CDR1 SGHDN and CDR2 FVKESK. V was pared by 4 bases and J by 3 bases, with 10 bases between. This CDR3 contains 14 residues. The CDR3 sequence: CASSLDRSNQPQHF. DNA of the CDR3: TGTGCCAGCAGCCTGGACAGATCCAATCAGCCCCAGCATTTT. Combining the CDR3 with reference TRBV14 and TRBJ1-5 gives the whole variable domain EAGVTQFPSHSVIEKGQTVTLRCDPISGHDNLYWYRRVMGKEIKFLLHFVKESKQDESGMPNNRFLAERTGGTYSTLKVQPAELEDSGVYFCASSLDRSNQPQHFGDGTRLSIL.

The J gene is TRBJ2-6, the V gene TRBV5-1; D may be TRBD1 (6 bases). V shed 2 bases and J shed 4 bases, with 13 bases lying between them. Germline V CDR1 and CDR2: SGHRS, YFSETQ. This CDR3 comprises 16 residues. This CDR3 reads CASSLDRFEGANVLTF. The CDR3 nucleotides read TGCGCCAGCAGCTTAGACAGGTTCGAGGGGGCCAACGTCCTGACTTTC.

This sequence joins TRBV25-1 and TRBJ1-5; D is unresolved. CDR1 MGHDK and CDR2 SYGVNS come from the germline V gene. CDR3 length equals 15 residues. The V end was cut by 5 bases, the J end by 0 bases, with 11 bases between. The CDR3: CASSPGSYSNQPQHF. In nucleotides, the CDR3 is TGTGCCAGCAGTCCTGGCTCCTATAGCAATCAGCCCCAGCATTTT.

This clonotype appeared many times. The V call is TRBV7-9, the J call TRBJ2-7; TRBD2 matches 9 bases. Unmatched junction bases numbered 8, after V lost 5 bases and J lost 0 bases. The germline V gene has CDR1 SEHNR and CDR2 FQNEAQ (reference sequence). This CDR3 is 16 amino acids long. The CDR3: CASSPASAGGSYEQYF. For the CDR3, the DNA is TGTGCCAGCAGCCCCGCCTCAGCGGGGGGCTCCTACGAGCAGTACTTC.

This clonotype was counted at least ten times. The chain is built from TRBV24-1 and TRBJ1-4; D possibly corresponds to TRBD1 (6 bases). Trimming cost V 5 bases and J 8 bases, with 17 bases left between them. Germline CDR1 KGHDR, CDR2 SFDVKD. The CDR3 length is 15 residues. For the CDR3, the DNA is TGTGCCACCAGTGCCCCGACAGGTTCGGAAGAAAAACTGTTTTTT. Translated, it gives CATSAPTGSEEKLFF.

The rearrangement uses TRBV4-1 and TRBJ2-7, with D possibly called TRBD1 or TRBD2 (6 bases each). Germline CDR1 reads MGHRA; CDR2 reads YSYEKL. V gave up 3 bases and J gave up 3 bases, with 15 bases separating them. The CDR3 has 15 amino acids. In DNA, the CDR3 is TGCGCCAGCAGCCACGCGGGACAAGACATCTACGAGCAGTACTTC. It yields the protein CASSHAGQDIYEQYF.

This clonotype was counted only a few times. The chain combines TRBV2 with TRBJ1-5, with 9 bases aligning to TRBD1. Trimming cost V 6 bases and J 5 bases; bases outside gene matches: 5. CDR3 length: 14 amino acids. CDR1 and CDR2 from the germline V gene are SNHLY and FYNNEI. The CDR3 is CASSVDRGYQPQHF. The DNA for the CDR3 is TGTGCCAGCAGCGTTGACAGGGGGTATCAGCCCCAGCATTTT.

V and J are TRBV2 and TRBJ2-5; perhaps D is TRBD1 or TRBD2 (5 bases each). Germline V gene sequence: CDR1 SNHLY, CDR2 FYNNEI. The length of the CDR3 is 14 residues. Trimming took 6 bases from V and 5 from J, leaving 16 bases between them. CDR3 DNA: TGTGCCAGCAGGGTGCCCGGGACGGTGGAGACCCAGTACTTC. It specifies CASRVPGTVETQYF.

This clonotype was detected only a few times. Written as DNA, the CDR3 is TGTGCCAGCAGCTTAGGTCCTAGCGGGTTCTACGAGCAGTACTTC. It yields the protein CASSLGPSGFYEQYF. The rearrangement uses TRBV7-2 and TRBJ2-7; 8 nucleotides line up with TRBD2. The V and J ends lost 1 base and 3 bases, in that order; junction bases with no gene match: 5. CDR3 length: 15 residues. CDR1 and CDR2 from the germline V gene are SGHTA and FQGNSA.

This clonotype showed up just a few times. This chain connects TRBV20-1 to TRBJ2-7; D is uncertain. The length of the CDR3 is 13 residues. Germline CDR1 is DFQATT and CDR2 is SNEGSKA (reference sequence). V lost 1 base and J 0 bases, leaving 7 bases between the germline ends. The CDR3: CSARGANSYEQYF. CDR3 sequence (DNA): TGCAGTGCTAGAGGGGCAAACTCCTACGAGCAGTACTTC.

The chain is built from TRBV7-9 and TRBJ2-5; 7 bases match TRBD2. Trimming at V came to 0 bases and at J to 4 bases, leaving 17 bases not matched to a gene. Germline assignment: CDR1 SEHNR and CDR2 FQNEAQ (reference sequence). This CDR3 is 19 amino acids long. The CDR3 reads CASSLAFSEAGTPRETQYF. In nucleotides, the CDR3 is TGTGCCAGCAGCTTAGCGTTTAGTGAAGCGGGGACCCCCCGAGAGACCCAGTACTTC.

This chain uses TRBV5-5 with TRBJ1-2; TRBD1 matches 12 bases. V lost 4 bases and J lost 7; bases outside the gene matches: 5. CDR3 length: 14 amino acids. The germline V gene has CDR1 SGHKS and CDR2 YYEKEE (reference sequence). The CDR3 DNA reads TGTGCCAGCAGCGGGACAGGGGGCTTCGGTGGCTACACCTTC. Protein: CASSGTGGFGGYTF.

This sequence joins TRBV5-1 and TRBJ2-5; perhaps TRBD1 as D (5 bases). The germline CDR1 and CDR2 sequences are SGHRS and YFSETQ. This CDR3 comprises 13 residues. V lost 7 bases, J lost 1 base, and 11 bases lay in between. CDR3 in amino acids: CASYQGVQETQYF. In DNA form, the CDR3 reads TGCGCCAGCTACCAGGGTGTCCAAGAGACCCAGTACTTC.

A few counts support this clonotype. The chain carries TRBV6-5 and TRBJ1-2, with D perhaps matching TRBD1 (5 bases). Germline-derived CDR1 and CDR2 are MNHEY and SVGAGI. Trimming stripped 6 bases from V and 4 bases from J, with 18 bases between. There are 15 residues in the CDR3. DNA for the CDR3: TGTGCCAGCAGATACGACCCGGCCAGGGCCTATGGCTACACCTTC. Translated: CASRYDPARAYGYTF.

V is TRBV9 and J is TRBJ2-7; the match to TRBD1 covers 11 bases. CDR3 length: 14 residues. The V segment lost 2 bases and the J segment 6 bases; nucleotides outside the gene matches: 4. Germline CDR1 SGDLS, CDR2 YYNGEE. The CDR3 bases are TGTGCCAGCAGCGTTAGGACAGGGGGCAGCGAGCAGTACTTC. Its translation is CASSVRTGGSEQYF.

The V gene is TRBV2, the J gene TRBJ1-1; D not certain. The CDR3 is made up of 11 amino acids. Germline V gives CDR1 SNHLY, CDR2 FYNNEI. Between the trimmed V and J ends, which lost 4 bases and 7 bases, there was a span of 7 bases. CDR3 in DNA: TGTGCCAGCAGTGTGGCCTATGAAGCTTTCTTT. Protein product: CASSVAYEAFF.

There are a few counts of this clonotype. The V and J genes are TRBV7-9 and TRBJ2-2, with D hard to call. The CDR3 totals 16 residues. V lost 2 bases and J lost 1, with 11 bases in between. Germline-derived CDR1 and CDR2 are SEHNR and FQNEAQ (reference sequence). The CDR3 loop reads CASSLIPGWNTGELFF. Here the CDR3 DNA reads TGTGCCAGCAGCTTAATCCCCGGATGGAACACCGGGGAGCTGTTTTTT.